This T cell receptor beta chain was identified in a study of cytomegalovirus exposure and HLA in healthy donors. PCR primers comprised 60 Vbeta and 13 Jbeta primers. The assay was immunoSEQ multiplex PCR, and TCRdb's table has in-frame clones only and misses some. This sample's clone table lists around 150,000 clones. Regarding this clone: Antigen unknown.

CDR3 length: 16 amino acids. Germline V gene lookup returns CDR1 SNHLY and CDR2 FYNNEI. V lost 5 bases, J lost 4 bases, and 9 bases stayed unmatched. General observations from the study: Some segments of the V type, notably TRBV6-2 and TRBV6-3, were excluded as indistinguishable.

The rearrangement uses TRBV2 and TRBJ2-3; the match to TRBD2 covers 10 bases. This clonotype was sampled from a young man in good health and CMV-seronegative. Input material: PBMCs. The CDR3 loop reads CASSFNPSGSSDTQYF. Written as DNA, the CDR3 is TGTGCCAGCAGTTTTAACCCTAGCGGGAGTTCAGATACGCAGTATTTT.